This T cell receptor beta chain was recorded in a study of cytomegalovirus exposure and HLA in healthy donors. Study overall: An early release of data contained approximately 85 million unique TCRs, which came from HLA-typed donors. General study points: A later look showed TCR association rates differing by HLA locus, highest for DRB1 and lowest for HLA-C. Available immune exposure information was restricted to CMV serostatus only.

As to this clone: Antigen specificity is unknown.

13 Jbeta primers and 60 Vbeta primers were used for the PCR. The assay was immunoSEQ multiplex PCR, and TCRdb's table has in-frame clones only and misses some. This sample yields around 210,000 clones, of which about 85% are seen a single time; nearly 0.4% belongs to the top ten. Looked up from germline, CDR1 is MNHEY and CDR2 is SMNVEV (reference sequence). The J segment lost 7 bases and the V segment lost 5 bases, leaving 12 bases of the junction unmatched. CDR3 length: 16 residues. This chain joins TRBV27 and TRBJ2-1, with TRBD2 identical over 9 bases. The sequence came from a male donor in good health and CMV-seropositive. Source material: PBMCs. The DNA for the CDR3 is TGTGCCAGCAGTCCATATGCGGGAGGGCCACGGAATGAGCAGTTCTTC. It codes for CASSPYAGGPRNEQFF.